The 28 T cell receptor beta chains below come from one sample, sequenced in a study of blood T cell repertoires in COVID-19. Generated by immunoSEQ multiplex PCR, the TCRdb table keeps only in-frame clones and is missing some. The sample includes 95,000 or so clones, less than 85% of them seen just once. The sample taken for sequencing was peripheral blood. The receptors shown here come from a human donor in a cohort sampled during active COVID-19.

On this clone: The junction does not match germline at one end; this may be a read error. The V and J genes are TRBV7-7 and TRBJ2-3; 7 nucleotides line up with TRBD2. The CDR3 runs to 16 residues. CDR1 SSHAT and CDR2 FNYEAQ come from the germline V gene (reference sequence). The CDR3 region has the DNA TGTGCTAGCAGCTCGGGAAGCGGGGAGAGCACAGATACGCAGTATTTT. Encoded protein: CASSSGSGESTDTQYF.

This rearrangement joins TRBV14 to TRBJ2-1, with TRBD2 matching over 7 bases. The CDR3 loop spans 16 amino acids. Trimming took 0 bases from V and 7 from J; bases not matched to a gene: 9. CDR1 SGHDN and CDR2 FVKESK come from the germline V gene. The CDR3 DNA reads TGTGCCAGCAGCCAAGAGTCACGGCGGGAGCGGAATGAGCAGTTCTTC. Encoded protein: CASSQESRRERNEQFF.

This clone was observed a single time. V usage is TRBV10-3 and J usage is TRBJ2-2, with TRBD1 matching over 8 bases. Germline CDR1 is ENHRY and CDR2 is SYGVKD. This CDR3 is built from 13 residues. Trimming at V came to 7 bases and at J to 3 bases, leaving 1 base not matched to a gene. This CDR3 reads CAIKTGDTGELFF. CDR3 coding DNA: TGTGCCATCAAGACAGGGGACACCGGGGAGCTGTTTTTT.

The CDR3 region is CSASDGSGSYEQYF. The CDR3 DNA reads as TGCAGTGCTAGTGATGGTAGCGGGAGCTACGAGCAGTACTTC. The chain has TRBV20-1 and TRBJ2-7; 9 bases are a match to TRBD2. After removal of 3 bases from V and 3 bases from J, the junction contained 6 bases not matched to a gene. This CDR3 region has 14 residues. Germline V gene data show CDR1 as DFQATT and CDR2 as SNEGSKA (reference sequence).

The rearrangement links TRBV28 to TRBJ2-7, with TRBD2 identical over 14 bases. Germline V gene sequence: CDR1 MDHEN, CDR2 SYDVKM. The CDR3 is 16 amino acids. V lost 2 bases and J lost 3; bases outside the gene matches: 3. The CDR3 DNA reads as TGTGCCAGCAGTTTAGGGACTAGCGGGAGACTCTACGAGCAGTACTTC. Translating it yields CASSLGTSGRLYEQYF.

The chain combines TRBV6-5 with TRBJ1-4; 8 bases line up with TRBD1. This CDR3 comprises 14 residues. The ends lost 10 bases at V and 8 bases at J; junction bases unmatched: 12. Germline V gene data show CDR1 as MNHEY and CDR2 as SVGAGI. The CDR3 here is CATTTGQGGEKLFF. The CDR3 coding sequence is TGTGCCACCACTACCGGACAGGGCGGGGAAAAACTGTTTTTT.

The chain joins TRBV7-8 to TRBJ1-4; no clear D gene. Germline assignment: CDR1 SGHVS and CDR2 FQNEAQ. This CDR3 contains 13 residues. Trimming pared 2 bases from V and 5 bases from J, leaving 6 bases between. The CDR3 region is CASSLTENEKLFF. For the CDR3, the DNA is TGTGCCAGCAGCTTAACCGAGAATGAAAAACTGTTTTTT. Full variable domain (remainder filled in from reference TRBV7-8 and TRBJ1-4): GAGVSQSPRYKVAKRGQDVALRCDPISGHVSLFWYQQALGQGPEFLTYFQNEAQLDKSGLPSDRFFAERPEGSVSTLKIQRTQQEDSAVYLCASSLTENEKLFFGSGTQLSVL.

The chain combines TRBV13 with TRBJ1-1, with 9 bases matching TRBD1. The CDR3 runs to 14 residues. Germline V gene sequence: CDR1 PRHDT, CDR2 FYEKMQ (reference sequence). V trimming: 2 bases; J trimming: 3 bases; junction bases outside the gene matches: 1. The CDR3 region is CASSLRQGDTEAFF. The CDR3 region has the DNA TGTGCCAGCAGCTTAAGACAGGGGGACACTGAAGCTTTCTTT.

This clone was seen a single time. This rearrangement joins TRBV10-3 to TRBJ1-4, with D possibly matching TRBD1 (6 bases). V was cut by 5 bases and J by 3 bases, with 13 bases left in between. The CDR3 runs to 15 residues. The V gene's germline CDR1 is ENHRY and CDR2 SYGVKD. In DNA form, the CDR3 reads TGTGCCATCAGTTTAGACAGGACGGCTAATGAAAAACTGTTTTTT. This sequence encodes CAISLDRTANEKLFF.

The CDR3 nucleotides read TGTGCCAGCTCACCCCAGTGGGGACAGACGGCTTTCTTT. Its protein is CASSPQWGQTAFF. This rearrangement joins TRBV18 to TRBJ1-1; 7 nucleotides agree with TRBD1. The length of the CDR3 is 13 residues. V was clipped by 3 bases and J by 11 bases; unmatched bases: 9. Germline V gene data show CDR1 as KGHSH and CDR2 as LQKENI.

The J gene is TRBJ1-4, the V gene TRBV10-3; D gene uncertain. CDR3 length: 14 amino acids. The V end lost 1 base, the J end lost 5 bases, and 8 bases lay between the germline ends. The germline gives CDR1 ENHRY, CDR2 SYGVKD. Written as DNA, the CDR3 is TGTGCCATCAGTGAGTTGGGCGCAAATGAAAAACTGTTTTTT. It translates to CAISELGANEKLFF.

The chain combines TRBV6-5 with TRBJ1-1; D unresolved. The CDR3 spans 14 residues. The V end was cut by 8 bases, the J end by 4 bases, with 17 bases between. The germline CDR1 and CDR2 sequences are MNHEY and SVGAGI. In nucleotides, the CDR3 is TGTGCCAGCCCTAAGCAAGGAGGCAGCACTGAAGCTTTCTTT. This codes for CASPKQGGSTEAFF.

The rearrangement uses TRBV5-1 and TRBJ2-7; a weak D match, TRBD1 (6 bases). V lost 3 bases and J lost 1, with 11 bases in between. Per the germline V gene, CDR1 is SGHRS and CDR2 is YFSETQ. The CDR3 is 14 residues long. The CDR3 loop reads CASSSDSFSYEQYF. As DNA, the CDR3 is TGCGCCAGCAGCTCGGACAGCTTTTCCTACGAGCAGTACTTC.

This clone appeared a few times. The V and J genes are TRBV6-1 and TRBJ1-2; D gene ambiguous. The V gene's germline CDR1 is MNHNS and CDR2 SASEGT. The CDR3 covers 13 residues. V was clipped by 2 bases and J by 3 bases, with 7 bases between them. CDR3 region: CASSEKLYYGYTF. The CDR3 nucleotides are TGTGCCAGCAGTGAAAAGCTCTACTATGGCTACACCTTC.

V is TRBV11-3 and J is TRBJ1-6, with D tentatively TRBD1 (6 bases). CDR1 is SGHNT and CDR2 is YENEEA in the germline V gene. The length of the CDR3 is 15 residues. V dropped 4 bases and J dropped 7 bases, with 14 bases sitting between them. The CDR3 sequence: CASSSRGAMNSPLHF. The DNA of the CDR3 is TGTGCCAGCAGCTCTCGGGGGGCGATGAATTCACCCCTCCACTTT.

This clone has just a few counts. This chain connects TRBV28 to TRBJ1-2; maybe TRBD1 (6 bases). CDR1 and CDR2 from the germline V gene are MDHEN and SYDVKM. CDR3 length: 11 amino acids. Trimming took off 9 bases at V and 4 bases at J, with 9 bases between the two ends. CDR3 sequence (DNA): TGTGCCAGTCAGGGGATCTATGGCTACACCTTC. It specifies CASQGIYGYTF.

Only a few counts were recorded for this clone. The chain is built from TRBV18 and TRBJ2-1; TRBD2 agrees at 10 bases. This CDR3 has 15 amino acids. The V segment lost 3 bases and the J segment 7 bases; nucleotides outside the gene matches: 6. Germline CDR1 reads KGHSH; CDR2 reads LQKENI. DNA for the CDR3: TGTGCCAGCTCACCGGTAATAGCGGGAGGAAATGAGCAGTTCTTC. Protein: CASSPVIAGGNEQFF.

This clone was counted a few times. The gene calls are TRBV5-4 and TRBJ2-7; unclear D gene. This CDR3 spans 15 amino acids. Trimming removed 1 base from V and 0 bases from J, with 11 bases in between. Germline assignment: CDR1 SGHNT and CDR2 YYREEE (reference sequence). Here the CDR3 DNA reads TGTGCCAGCAGCTTGTCAGCGCAGTCCTCCTACGAGCAGTACTTC. Translated, it gives CASSLSAQSSYEQYF.

This rearrangement joins TRBV6-1 to TRBJ1-6; 9 nucleotides line up with TRBD1. Per germline, CDR1 MNHNS and CDR2 SASEGT. The CDR3 covers 16 residues. Trimming took 1 base from V and 5 from J; bases not matched to a gene: 3. CDR3 protein: CASSEVQGANNSPLHF. CDR3 sequence (DNA): TGTGCCAGCAGTGAAGTACAGGGGGCAAATAATTCACCCCTCCACTTT.

CDR3 amino acids: CASSPPYTGAGNTIYF. Written as DNA, the CDR3 is TGTGCCAGCAGCCCGCCATATACAGGGGCTGGAAACACCATATATTTT. The rearrangement links TRBV7-9 to TRBJ1-3; 7 nucleotides line up with TRBD1. The CDR3 contains 16 residues. The ends lost 5 bases at V and 2 bases at J; junction bases unmatched: 9. From germline, CDR1 is SEHNR and CDR2 FQNEAQ (reference sequence).

This clone was counted a single time. V usage is TRBV6-5 and J usage is TRBJ2-2, with 9 bases fitting TRBD2. The germline gives CDR1 MNHEY, CDR2 SVGAGI. Trimming cost V 8 bases and J 6 bases; bases outside gene matches: 4. CDR3 size: 13 residues. As DNA, the CDR3 is TGTGCCAGCCAAAGCGGGAGGCCCGGGGAGCTGTTTTTT. Translation gives CASQSGRPGELFF.

The CDR3 DNA reads as TGTGCCAGCAGTGATGGCACAGGGGGAAACTATGGCTACACCTTC. Translation gives CASSDGTGGNYGYTF. The chain carries TRBV6-4 and TRBJ1-2; 8 nucleotides match TRBD1. From germline, CDR1 is MRHNA and CDR2 SNTAGT. CDR3 length: 15 amino acids. J gave up 2 bases and V 3 bases, and 5 bases lay outside the gene matches.

The chain links TRBV2 to TRBJ2-1, with TRBD2 as a possible D gene (5 bases). Per germline, CDR1 SNHLY and CDR2 FYNNEI. The CDR3 is 13 amino acids. Trimming took off 3 bases at V and 5 bases at J, with 8 bases between the two ends. The CDR3 loop reads CASSDLRDNEQFF. CDR3 nucleotide sequence: TGTGCCAGCAGTGATTTGCGGGACAATGAGCAGTTCTTC.

V is TRBV19 and J is TRBJ1-1, with 8 bases lining up with TRBD1. The CDR3 is made up of 15 amino acids. In germline, CDR1 is LNHDA, CDR2 SQIVND (reference sequence). Trimming removed 5 bases from V and 4 bases from J; junction bases left unmatched: 9. As DNA, the CDR3 is TGTGCCAGTAGTGCTCAGGGGGCCCCTAGCACTGAAGCTTTCTTT. Its translation is CASSAQGAPSTEAFF.

V is TRBV15 and J is TRBJ1-4; tentative D call: TRBD1 (6 bases). There are 14 residues in the CDR3. Trimming cost V 8 bases and J 8 bases, with 18 bases left between them. CDR1 is LNHNV and CDR2 is YYDKDF in the germline V gene (reference sequence). CDR3 amino acids: CATALTGTGEKLFF. DNA for the CDR3: TGTGCCACCGCCCTGACAGGCACGGGGGAAAAACTGTTTTTT.

J is TRBJ2-6 and V is TRBV19; tentatively, D is TRBD1 (6 bases). The CDR3 totals 16 residues. The germline V gene has CDR1 LNHDA and CDR2 SQIVND (reference sequence). The V and J ends lost 3 bases and 4 bases respectively, with 13 bases between them. CDR3 region: CASSMGHLSGANVLTF. Here the CDR3 DNA reads TGTGCCAGTAGTATGGGACACCTCTCCGGGGCCAACGTCCTGACTTTC.

V gene TRBV18 combines with J gene TRBJ2-7; 9 positions match TRBD2. The CDR3 runs to 15 residues. Germline lookup yields CDR1 KGHSH and CDR2 LQKENI. V shed 4 bases and J 2 bases; nucleotides not matched to a gene: 6. This CDR3 reads CASSLEAGGPYEQYF. The CDR3 coding sequence is TGTGCCAGCTCACTAGAAGCGGGAGGCCCCTACGAGCAGTACTTC.

The J gene is TRBJ1-2, the V gene TRBV4-1, with 8 bases aligning to TRBD1. V was clipped by 1 base and J by 3 bases; unmatched bases: 7. This CDR3 has 16 amino acids. Germline V gives CDR1 MGHRA, CDR2 YSYEKL. CDR3 DNA sequence: TGCGCCAGCAGCCAAGTTGGACAGGGATGGTACTATGGCTACACCTTC. It translates to CASSQVGQGWYYGYTF.